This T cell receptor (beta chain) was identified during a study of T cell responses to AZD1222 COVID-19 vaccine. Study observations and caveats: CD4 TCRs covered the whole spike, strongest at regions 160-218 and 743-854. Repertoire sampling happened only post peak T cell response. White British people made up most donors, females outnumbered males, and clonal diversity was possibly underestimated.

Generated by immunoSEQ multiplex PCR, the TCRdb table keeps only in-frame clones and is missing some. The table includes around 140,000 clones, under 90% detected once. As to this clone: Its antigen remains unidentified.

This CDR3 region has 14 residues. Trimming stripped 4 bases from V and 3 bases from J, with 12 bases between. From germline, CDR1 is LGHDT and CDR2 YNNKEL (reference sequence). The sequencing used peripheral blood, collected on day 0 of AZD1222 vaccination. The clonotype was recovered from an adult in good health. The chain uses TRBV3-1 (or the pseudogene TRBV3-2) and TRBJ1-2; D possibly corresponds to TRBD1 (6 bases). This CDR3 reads CASSPQGGDYGYTF. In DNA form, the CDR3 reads TGTGCCAGCAGCCCACAGGGTGGTGACTATGGCTACACCTTC.